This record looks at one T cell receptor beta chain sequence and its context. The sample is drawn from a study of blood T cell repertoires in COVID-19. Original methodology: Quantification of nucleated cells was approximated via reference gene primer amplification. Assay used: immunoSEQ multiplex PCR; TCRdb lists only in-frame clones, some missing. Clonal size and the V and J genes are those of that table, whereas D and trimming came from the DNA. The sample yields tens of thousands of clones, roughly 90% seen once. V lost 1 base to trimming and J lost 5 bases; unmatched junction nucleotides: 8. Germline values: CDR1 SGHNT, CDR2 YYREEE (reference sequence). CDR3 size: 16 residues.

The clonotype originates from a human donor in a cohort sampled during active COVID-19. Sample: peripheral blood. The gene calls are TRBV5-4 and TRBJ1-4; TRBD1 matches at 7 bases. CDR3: CASSLSRGRGNEKLFF. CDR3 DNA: TGTGCCAGCAGCTTGAGTAGGGGGCGCGGGAATGAAAAACTGTTTTTT.